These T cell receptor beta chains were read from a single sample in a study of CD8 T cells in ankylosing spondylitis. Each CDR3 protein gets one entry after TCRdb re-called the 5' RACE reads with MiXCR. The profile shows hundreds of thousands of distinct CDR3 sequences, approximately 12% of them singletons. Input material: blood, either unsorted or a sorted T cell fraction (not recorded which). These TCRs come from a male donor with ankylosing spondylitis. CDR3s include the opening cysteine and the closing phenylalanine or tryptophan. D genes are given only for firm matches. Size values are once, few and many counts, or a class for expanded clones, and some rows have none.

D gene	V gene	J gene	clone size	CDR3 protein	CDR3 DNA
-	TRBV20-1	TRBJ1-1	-	CSARDARAATEAFF	TGCAGTGCTAGAGATGCCAGGGCGGCCACTGAAGCTTTCTTT
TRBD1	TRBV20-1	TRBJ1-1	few	CSARDPQMKQGAEAFF	TGCAGTGCTAGGGATCCTCAAATGAAACAGGGGGCTGAAGCTTTCTTT
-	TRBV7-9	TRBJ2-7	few	CASSLLIDSYEQYF	TGTGCCAGCAGCTTACTTATAGACTCCTACGAGCAGTACTTC
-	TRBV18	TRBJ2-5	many	CASSPGPGETQYF	TGTGCCAGCTCGCCGGGACCCGGGGAGACCCAGTACTTC
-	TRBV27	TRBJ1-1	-	CASSLARLAEAFF	TGTGCCAGCAGTCTCGCACGACTGGCTGAAGCTTTCTTT
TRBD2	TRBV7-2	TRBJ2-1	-	CASSPRASGGPPPEQFF	TGTGCCAGCAGCCCCCGGGCTAGCGGGGGGCCACCCCCTGAGCAGTTCTTC
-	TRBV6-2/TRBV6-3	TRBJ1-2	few	CASSPGDGNYGYTF	TGTGCCAGCAGCCCTGGGGACGGAAACTATGGCTACACCTTC
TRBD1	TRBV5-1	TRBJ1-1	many	CASGAGGNTEAFF	TGCGCCAGCGGCGCAGGGGGTAACACTGAAGCTTTCTTT
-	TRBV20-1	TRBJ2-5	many	CSANRDLPETQYF	TGCAGTGCCAACAGGGATCTGCCAGAGACCCAGTACTTC
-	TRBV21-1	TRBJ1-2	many	CASSKAGKGGHGYTF	TGTGCCAGCAGCAAAGCGGGCAAAGGAGGGCATGGCTACACCTTC
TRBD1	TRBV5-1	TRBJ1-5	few	CASPLGIRDRADQPQHF	TGCGCCAGCCCCCTCGGTATCCGGGACAGGGCAGATCAGCCCCAGCATTTT
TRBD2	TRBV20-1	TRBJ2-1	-	CSARAGGYEQFF	TGCAGTGCTAGAGCGGGGGGTTATGAGCAGTTCTTC
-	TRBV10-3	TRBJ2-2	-	CAISDLNTGELFF	TGTGCCATCAGTGATTTAAACACCGGGGAGCTGTTTTTT
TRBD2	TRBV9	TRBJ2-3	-	CASSKATSGIGDTQYF	TGTGCCAGCAGCAAAGCGACTAGCGGGATCGGGGATACGCAGTATTTT
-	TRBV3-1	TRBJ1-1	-	CASSPREPNTEAFF	TGTGCCAGCAGCCCCAGGGAACCCAACACTGAAGCTTTCTTT
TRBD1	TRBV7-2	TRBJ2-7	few	CASSHRDRDFEQYF	TGTGCCAGCAGTCATAGGGACAGGGACTTCGAGCAGTACTTC
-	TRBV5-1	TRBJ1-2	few	CASSLGDRSPAEGYTF	TGCGCCAGCAGCTTGGGCGACAGGTCACCCGCTGAGGGCTACACCTTC
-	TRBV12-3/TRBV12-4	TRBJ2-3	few	CASSYLGGDTQYF	TGTGCCAGCAGTTACCTGGGAGGAGATACGCAGTATTTT
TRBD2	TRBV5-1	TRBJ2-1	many	CASSLVPSGSSSEQFF	TGCGCCAGCAGCTTGGTTCCTAGCGGGAGCTCAAGTGAGCAGTTCTTC
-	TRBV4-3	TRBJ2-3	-	CASSQAPGGASWDTQYF	TGCGCCAGCAGCCAAGCCCCTGGTGGGGCATCGTGGGATACGCAGTATTTT
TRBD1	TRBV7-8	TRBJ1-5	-	CASSMGTGLQPQHF	TGTGCCAGCAGCATGGGGACAGGGCTTCAGCCCCAGCATTTT
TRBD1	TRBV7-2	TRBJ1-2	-	CASSPRPGQTYGYTF	TGTGCCAGCAGCCCACGCCCGGGACAGACATATGGCTACACCTTC
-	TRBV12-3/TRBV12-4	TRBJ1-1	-	CASSFLGMAFF	TGTGCCAGCAGTTTCTTGGGGATGGCTTTCTTT